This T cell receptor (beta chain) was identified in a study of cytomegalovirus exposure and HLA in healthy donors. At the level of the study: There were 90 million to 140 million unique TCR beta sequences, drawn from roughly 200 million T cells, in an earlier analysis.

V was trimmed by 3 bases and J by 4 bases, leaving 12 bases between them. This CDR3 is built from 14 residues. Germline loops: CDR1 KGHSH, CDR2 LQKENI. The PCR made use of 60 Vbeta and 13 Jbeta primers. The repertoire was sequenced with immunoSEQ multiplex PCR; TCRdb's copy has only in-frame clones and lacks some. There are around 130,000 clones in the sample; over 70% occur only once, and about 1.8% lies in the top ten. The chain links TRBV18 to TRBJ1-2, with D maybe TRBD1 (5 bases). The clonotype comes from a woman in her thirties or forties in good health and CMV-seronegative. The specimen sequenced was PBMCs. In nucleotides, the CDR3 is TGTGCCAGCTCACCTGCCGGCGGGACCTATGGCTACACCTTC. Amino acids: CASSPAGGTYGYTF.